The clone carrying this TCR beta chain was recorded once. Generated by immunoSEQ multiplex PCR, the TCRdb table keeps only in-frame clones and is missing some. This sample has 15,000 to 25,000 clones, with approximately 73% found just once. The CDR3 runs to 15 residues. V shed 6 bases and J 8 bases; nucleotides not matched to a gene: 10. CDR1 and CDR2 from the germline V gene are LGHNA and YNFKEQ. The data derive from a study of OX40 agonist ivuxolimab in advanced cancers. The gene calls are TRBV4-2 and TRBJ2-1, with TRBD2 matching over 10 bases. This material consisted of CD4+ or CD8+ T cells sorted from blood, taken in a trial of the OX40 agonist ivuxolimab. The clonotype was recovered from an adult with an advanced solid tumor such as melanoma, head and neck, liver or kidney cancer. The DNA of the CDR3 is TGTGCCAGCAGATACCGGACTAGCGGTTTCGATGAGCAGTTCTTC. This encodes CASRYRTSGFDEQFF.